These 8 T cell receptor beta chains came from one sample sequenced in a study of cytomegalovirus exposure and HLA in healthy donors. PCR used 60 Vbeta primers and 13 Jbeta primers. TCRdb keeps only in-frame clones here, not all; method: immunoSEQ multiplex PCR. The sample lists approximately 86,000 clones; more than 70% were seen once. Sequenced input: PBMCs. These receptors all come from a man aged 40-50 years in good health and CMV-seronegative.

This sequence joins TRBV9 and TRBJ2-7; D ambiguous. This CDR3 has 13 residues. V gave up 5 bases and J gave up 3 bases, with 12 bases separating them. CDR1 SGDLS and CDR2 YYNGEE come from the germline V gene. CDR3 residues: CASSAPGLYEQYF. The CDR3 DNA sequence: TGTGCCAGCAGTGCCCCGGGTCTCTACGAGCAGTACTTC.

In this sample, this clone turned up a few times. This rearrangement joins TRBV5-1 to TRBJ1-2; 7 nucleotides match TRBD1. The germline V gene encodes CDR1 SGHRS and CDR2 YFSETQ. J was trimmed by 7 bases and V by 4 bases; bases with no gene match: 4. This CDR3 has 12 residues. The CDR3 spells CASSEGAGGYTF. The CDR3 DNA reads TGCGCCAGCAGCGAGGGGGCGGGTGGCTACACCTTC.

The rearrangement links TRBV6-5 to TRBJ1-2; TRBD1 matches at 7 bases. The CDR3 loop spans 14 amino acids. After removal of 0 bases from V and 3 bases from J, the junction contained 1 base not matched to a gene. The germline CDR1 and CDR2 sequences are MNHEY and SVGAGI. CDR3 loop: CASSYSGTDYGYTF. The CDR3 DNA sequence: TGTGCCAGCAGTTACTCCGGGACAGACTATGGCTACACCTTC.

This clone was observed a single time. The chain recombines TRBV27 with TRBJ2-5, with 8 bases lining up with TRBD2. The tail of the sequence fits TRBJ2-7 better, so the J call may be wrong. Per the germline V gene, CDR1 is MNHEY and CDR2 is SMNVEV (reference sequence). The CDR3 runs 15 residues. The CDR3, as DNA: TGTGCCAGCAGTTTGGGACTAGGCCTTCCTTACGAGCAGTACTTC. Protein product: CASSLGLGLPYEQYF.

The table lists this clone with a few counts. The V call is TRBV4-1, the J call TRBJ1-4, with 8 positions matching TRBD1. Germline assignment: CDR1 MGHRA and CDR2 YSYEKL. Trimming at V came to 6 bases and at J to 7 bases, leaving 7 bases not matched to a gene. This CDR3 is built from 14 residues. The CDR3 sequence is CASRGTGGGEKLFF. The CDR3 DNA reads TGCGCCAGCAGGGGTACAGGGGGAGGTGAAAAACTGTTTTTT.

The chain links TRBV29-1 to TRBJ1-3; D gene uncertain. Per the germline V gene, CDR1 is SQVTM and CDR2 is ANQGSEA. Trimming stripped 7 bases from V and 0 bases from J, with 10 bases between. The CDR3 has 13 amino acids. DNA of the CDR3: TGCAGCGCTACCGTTAGCTCTGGAAACACCATATATTTT. Protein product: CSATVSSGNTIYF.

The genes are TRBV7-8 and TRBJ1-6; D may be TRBD1 (5 bases). The CDR3 has 16 residues. Germline lookup yields CDR1 SGHVS and CDR2 FQNEAQ. V lost 4 bases and J 3 bases, leaving 13 bases between the germline ends. The CDR3 spells CASSSGGTIYNSPLHF. CDR3 DNA sequence: TGTGCCAGCAGCTCGGGGGGGACTATCTATAATTCACCCCTCCACTTT. The variable domain in full, completed from reference TRBV7-8 and TRBJ1-6, reads GAGVSQSPRYKVAKRGQDVALRCDPISGHVSLFWYQQALGQGPEFLTYFQNEAQLDKSGLPSDRFFAERPEGSVSTLKIQRTQQEDSAVYLCASSSGGTIYNSPLHFGNGTRLTVT.

The CDR3: CASSFPGGGLGTGELFF. CDR3 DNA: TGCGCCAGCAGCTTCCCGGGGGGGGGCCTCGGCACCGGGGAGCTGTTTTTT. The chain joins TRBV5-1 to TRBJ2-2, with TRBD2 matching over 8 bases. The V gene's germline CDR1 is SGHRS and CDR2 YFSETQ. J was trimmed by 4 bases and V by 2 bases; bases with no gene match: 10. The CDR3 length is 17 residues.